Following are 22 T cell receptor beta chains from one sample sequenced in a study of blood T cell repertoires in COVID-19. Assay used: immunoSEQ multiplex PCR; TCRdb lists only in-frame clones, some missing. The table records some 120,000 clones, 85% of them present only once. The sequenced material came from peripheral blood. These TCRs come from a man between 40 and 49 years old with acute or convalescent COVID-19.

The rearrangement uses TRBV7-8 and TRBJ2-3, with TRBD1 matching over 9 bases. The junction had 7 bases not matched to a gene; V was cut back by 5 bases and J by 4 bases. Per the germline V gene, CDR1 is SGHVS and CDR2 is FQNEAQ. The CDR3 has 15 residues. The CDR3 DNA sequence: TGTGCCAGCAGCCCACCGGGACAGGGCCCAGATACGCAGTATTTT. It translates to CASSPPGQGPDTQYF. The complete variable domain, with remaining parts taken from reference TRBV7-8 and TRBJ2-3, reads GAGVSQSPRYKVAKRGQDVALRCDPISGHVSLFWYQQALGQGPEFLTYFQNEAQLDKSGLPSDRFFAERPEGSVSTLKIQRTQQEDSAVYLCASSPPGQGPDTQYFGPGTRLTVL.

The chain combines TRBV30 with TRBJ1-4; a possible D gene is TRBD1 (5 bases). V lost 0 bases and J lost 10, with 15 bases in between. CDR1 and CDR2 from the germline V gene are GTSNPN and SVGIG (reference sequence). The CDR3 is 14 amino acids. The CDR3, as DNA: TGTGCCTGGAGTGTAGGAGGGGCATTGAGAAAACTGTTTTTT. Translation: CAWSVGGALRKLFF.

The rearrangement uses TRBV27 and TRBJ2-3, with 10 nucleotides matching TRBD1. The germline gives CDR1 MNHEY, CDR2 SMNVEV (reference sequence). V trimming: 3 bases; J trimming: 4 bases; junction bases outside the gene matches: 7. This CDR3 is built from 16 residues. In DNA form, the CDR3 reads TGTGCCAGCAGTTTCAGGACAGGGGGAAGGTCAGATACGCAGTATTTT. Protein sequence: CASSFRTGGRSDTQYF.

The V call is TRBV7-3, the J call TRBJ2-1; 10 nucleotides match TRBD2. V shed 5 bases, J shed 4 bases, and the junction held 11 bases outside the gene matches. The CDR3 has 17 amino acids. CDR1 and CDR2 from the germline V gene are SGHTA and FQGTGA. The CDR3 here is CASSISRASGGYNEQFF. Written as DNA, the CDR3 is TGTGCCAGCAGCATATCGAGGGCTAGCGGGGGTTACAATGAGCAGTTCTTC.

This sequence joins TRBV28 and TRBJ1-5; possibly TRBD1 for D (6 bases). V lost 8 bases, J lost 2 bases, and 16 bases lay in between. Germline V lookup: CDR1 MDHEN, CDR2 SYDVKM. The CDR3 runs 15 residues. CDR3 DNA: TGTGCCAGCCGATATGGGGGCGTCGGCAATCAGCCCCAGCATTTT. Amino acid sequence: CASRYGGVGNQPQHF.

The rearrangement links TRBV18 to TRBJ2-3, with TRBD2 matching 7 bases. With V trimmed by 2 bases and J by 6 bases, 5 bases remained unmatched. CDR1 is KGHSH, CDR2 LQKENI, per germline. CDR3 length equals 14 residues. The CDR3 is CASSPAGVSDTQYF. The CDR3, as DNA: TGTGCCAGCTCACCAGCGGGGGTCTCGGATACGCAGTATTTT.

This clone was detected a few times. This rearrangement joins TRBV5-6 to TRBJ1-2; no clear D. V was shortened by 0 bases and J by 2 bases, with 5 bases between the two germline ends. Germline CDR1 SGHDT, CDR2 YYEEEE. This CDR3 is 13 amino acids long. The CDR3 nucleotides read TGTGCCAGCAGCTTGGATCAGAACTATGGCTACACCTTC. Translated: CASSLDQNYGYTF.

This clone was found once. The chain joins TRBV7-3 to TRBJ2-1; 8 bases are a match to TRBD2. The junction had 5 bases not matched to a gene; V was cut back by 1 base and J by 6 bases. CDR3 length: 15 amino acids. Germline assignment: CDR1 SGHTA and CDR2 FQGTGA. CDR3 in DNA: TGTGCCAGCAGCTTAAACGCGGGGGGTCCCAATGAGCAGTTCTTC. This encodes CASSLNAGGPNEQFF.

This clone turned up a few times. The J gene is TRBJ2-7, the V gene TRBV5-1; TRBD1 matches 10 bases. The CDR3 runs to 18 residues. V gave up 4 bases and J gave up 0 bases; unmatched junction bases: 13. Per the germline V gene, CDR1 is SGHRS and CDR2 is YFSETQ. The CDR3 reads CASSVTGTGALGSYEQYF. DNA for the CDR3: TGCGCCAGCAGCGTCACCGGGACAGGGGCCCTGGGCTCCTACGAGCAGTACTTC.

The chain links TRBV2 to TRBJ2-2; maybe TRBD2 (6 bases). V dropped 1 base and J dropped 5 bases, with 11 bases sitting between them. This CDR3 comprises 15 residues. The V gene's germline CDR1 is SNHLY and CDR2 FYNNEI. Here the CDR3 DNA reads TGTGCCAGCAGTGAAGTGGGGGGAAGGACCGGGGAGCTGTTTTTT. Translating it yields CASSEVGGRTGELFF.

The V gene is TRBV6-5, the J gene TRBJ2-7; D is possibly TRBD1 (6 bases). The CDR3 loop spans 14 amino acids. V was pared by 7 bases and J by 4 bases, with 17 bases between. Germline CDR1 MNHEY, CDR2 SVGAGI. The CDR3 sequence is CASTPTTGPYEQYF. The CDR3 region has the DNA TGTGCCAGCACACCGACGACAGGTCCTTACGAGCAGTACTTC.

The rearrangement links TRBV18 to TRBJ2-7; 8 nucleotides agree with TRBD1. There are 14 residues in the CDR3. Germline CDR1 is KGHSH and CDR2 is LQKENI. V lost 6 bases, J lost 7 bases, and 11 bases stayed unmatched. This chain's CDR3 is CASSTGTGSWEQYF. The CDR3 bases are TGTGCCAGCTCGACCGGGACAGGTTCTTGGGAGCAGTACTTC.

This chain links TRBV29-1 with TRBJ1-2; perhaps TRBD1 as D (5 bases). Germline V gives CDR1 SQVTM, CDR2 ANQGSEA. V lost 4 bases, J lost 2 bases, and 14 bases lay in between. The CDR3 consists of 14 residues. CDR3 DNA sequence: TGCAGCGTTGCCCTAGTGACAGCCAACTATGGCTACACCTTC. The encoded protein is CSVALVTANYGYTF. The variable domain in full, completed from reference TRBV29-1 and TRBJ1-2, reads SAVISQKPSRDICQRGTSLTIQCQVDSQVTMMFWYRQQPGQSLTLIATANQGSEATYESGFVIDKFPISRPNLTFSTLTVSNMSPEDSSIYLCSVALVTANYGYTFGSGTRLTVV.

The CDR3: CASKQGNEQFF. DNA for the CDR3: TGCGCCTCTAAACAGGGGAATGAGCAGTTCTTC. The chain combines TRBV10-1 with TRBJ2-1; TRBD1 agrees at 7 bases. Germline trimming cut 11 bases from V and 7 bases from J; bases unmatched to any gene: 5. The germline V gene has CDR1 WNHNN and CDR2 SYGVQD (reference sequence). The CDR3 loop spans 11 amino acids.

CDR3 DNA: TGCGCCAGCAGCTATGGACAATCTTACTACAATGAGCAGTTCTTC. This encodes CASSYGQSYYNEQFF. The rearrangement joins TRBV5-1 to TRBJ2-1; perhaps TRBD1 as D (5 bases). The CDR3 runs 15 residues. V was pared by 3 bases and J by 3 bases, with 13 bases between. Germline V gene data show CDR1 as SGHRS and CDR2 as YFSETQ.

The chain couples TRBV7-9 to TRBJ2-3; TRBD2 agrees at 11 bases. Germline lookup yields CDR1 SEHNR and CDR2 FQNEAQ (reference sequence). J gave up 3 bases and V 4 bases, and 3 bases lay outside the gene matches. The CDR3 covers 15 residues. The CDR3 DNA follows: TGTGCCAGCAGCTATAGCGGGAGGGCTACAGATACGCAGTATTTT. It codes for CASSYSGRATDTQYF.

The count of this clone is one. This chain uses TRBV16 with TRBJ2-1, with D unresolved. The CDR3 runs to 14 residues. V dropped 3 bases and J dropped 5 bases, with 11 bases sitting between them. Germline V lookup: CDR1 KGHSY, CDR2 FQNENV. The CDR3 DNA reads TGTGCCAGCAGCCACCAGCCTACTAACAATGAGCAGTTCTTC. Its translation: CASSHQPTNNEQFF. The variable domain in full, completed from reference TRBV16 and TRBJ2-1, reads GEEVAQTPKHLVRGEGQKAKLYCAPIKGHSYVFWYQQVLKNEFKFLISFQNENVFDETGMPKERFSAKCLPNSPCSLEIQATKLEDSAVYFCASSHQPTNNEQFFGPGTRLTVL.

J is TRBJ1-3 and V is TRBV27; TRBD1 might be the D (5 bases). The germline CDR1 and CDR2 sequences are MNHEY and SMNVEV (reference sequence). With 5 bases removed from V and 2 bases from J, the gap between germline ends came to 13 bases. CDR3 length: 15 amino acids. In nucleotides, the CDR3 is TGTGCCAGCAGTCCTCATCAGGGAACTGGAAACACCATATATTTT. Amino acids: CASSPHQGTGNTIYF.

The rearrangement links TRBV2 to TRBJ2-7; possible D gene TRBD2, 6 bases. CDR1 is SNHLY, CDR2 FYNNEI, per germline. Trimming removed 6 bases at V and 5 bases at J, with 14 bases between. The CDR3 totals 13 residues. The CDR3 here is CASSETGVHEQYF. Here the CDR3 DNA reads TGTGCCAGCAGCGAGACGGGGGTCCACGAGCAGTACTTC.

V usage is TRBV2 and J usage is TRBJ2-3, with 10 nucleotides matching TRBD1. This CDR3 region has 15 residues. With 6 bases clipped from V and 4 bases from J, the junction kept 7 bases outside the gene matches. The germline CDR1 and CDR2 sequences are SNHLY and FYNNEI. The CDR3 DNA follows: TGTGCCAGCAGGCCCCGGACAGGGGGTCCAGATACGCAGTATTTT. Translated, it gives CASRPRTGGPDTQYF.

The table lists this clone with a few counts. The V and J genes are TRBV28 and TRBJ2-7, with TRBD2 matching 11 bases. With 6 bases clipped from V and 8 bases from J, the junction kept 12 bases outside the gene matches. CDR3 length equals 15 residues. Germline V gives CDR1 MDHEN, CDR2 SYDVKM. CDR3 bases: TGTGCCAGCAGCCTTTTAGCGGGAGGGTTGGGCAAGCAGTACTTC. Translating gives CASSLLAGGLGKQYF. The whole variable domain, filled in from reference TRBV28 and TRBJ2-7, reads DVKVTQSSRYLVKRTGEKVFLECVQDMDHENMFWYRQDPGLGLRLIYFSYDVKMKEKGDIPEGYSVSREKKERFSLILESASTNQTSMYLCASSLLAGGLGKQYFGPGTRLTVT.

The rearrangement links TRBV11-2 to TRBJ2-3; tentatively, D is TRBD1 (6 bases). CDR3 length equals 15 residues. Trimming took 5 bases from V and 0 from J, leaving 12 bases between them. CDR1 and CDR2 from the germline V gene are SGHAT and FQNNGV. The CDR3 region has the DNA TGTGCCAGCAGCAAGACAGGTTCGAGCACAGATACGCAGTATTTT. Residues: CASSKTGSSTDTQYF. The full variable domain, with the rest looked up from reference TRBV11-2 and TRBJ2-3, is EAGVAQSPRYKIIEKRQSVAFWCNPISGHATLYWYQQILGQGPKLLIQFQNNGVVDDSQLPKDRFSAERLKGVDSTLKIQPAKLEDSAVYLCASSKTGSSTDTQYFGPGTRLTVL.